This T cell receptor beta chain was sequenced in a study of Ad26.COV2.S vaccination and SARS-CoV-2 variants. Study-wide results and caveats: The study found higher spike-specific TCR breadth in vaccine than placebo recipients.

Indicated treatment: roughly 20 received Ad26.COV2.S at low or high dose, single or two shots; 5 received placebo; per-sample allocation not given. Specimens were obtained on day 63 following the first vaccine or placebo injection. The vaccine antigen was prefusion-stabilized Wuhan SARS-CoV-2 spike. V lost 7 bases, J lost 4 bases, and 17 bases lay in between. Per the germline V gene, CDR1 is MNHEY and CDR2 is SMNVEV (reference sequence). The CDR3 sequence is 16 residues long. Comment on this clone: The antigen is undetermined.

TCRdb's table, derived via immunoSEQ multiplex PCR, lists solely in-frame clones and lacks some. The sample has about 350,000 clones, 88% seen once. The V call is TRBV27, the J call TRBJ1-6, with TRBD1 as a possible D gene (5 bases). This TCR was sampled from a person aged 18-65 years who received the Ad26.COV2.S COVID-19 vaccine or a placebo. The source was peripheral blood, collected in a trial of Ad26.COV2.S vaccine versus placebo. Here the CDR3 reads CASTTEGPGYNSPLHF. In DNA, the CDR3 is TGTGCCAGCACCACGGAGGGGCCGGGATATAATTCACCCCTCCACTTT.